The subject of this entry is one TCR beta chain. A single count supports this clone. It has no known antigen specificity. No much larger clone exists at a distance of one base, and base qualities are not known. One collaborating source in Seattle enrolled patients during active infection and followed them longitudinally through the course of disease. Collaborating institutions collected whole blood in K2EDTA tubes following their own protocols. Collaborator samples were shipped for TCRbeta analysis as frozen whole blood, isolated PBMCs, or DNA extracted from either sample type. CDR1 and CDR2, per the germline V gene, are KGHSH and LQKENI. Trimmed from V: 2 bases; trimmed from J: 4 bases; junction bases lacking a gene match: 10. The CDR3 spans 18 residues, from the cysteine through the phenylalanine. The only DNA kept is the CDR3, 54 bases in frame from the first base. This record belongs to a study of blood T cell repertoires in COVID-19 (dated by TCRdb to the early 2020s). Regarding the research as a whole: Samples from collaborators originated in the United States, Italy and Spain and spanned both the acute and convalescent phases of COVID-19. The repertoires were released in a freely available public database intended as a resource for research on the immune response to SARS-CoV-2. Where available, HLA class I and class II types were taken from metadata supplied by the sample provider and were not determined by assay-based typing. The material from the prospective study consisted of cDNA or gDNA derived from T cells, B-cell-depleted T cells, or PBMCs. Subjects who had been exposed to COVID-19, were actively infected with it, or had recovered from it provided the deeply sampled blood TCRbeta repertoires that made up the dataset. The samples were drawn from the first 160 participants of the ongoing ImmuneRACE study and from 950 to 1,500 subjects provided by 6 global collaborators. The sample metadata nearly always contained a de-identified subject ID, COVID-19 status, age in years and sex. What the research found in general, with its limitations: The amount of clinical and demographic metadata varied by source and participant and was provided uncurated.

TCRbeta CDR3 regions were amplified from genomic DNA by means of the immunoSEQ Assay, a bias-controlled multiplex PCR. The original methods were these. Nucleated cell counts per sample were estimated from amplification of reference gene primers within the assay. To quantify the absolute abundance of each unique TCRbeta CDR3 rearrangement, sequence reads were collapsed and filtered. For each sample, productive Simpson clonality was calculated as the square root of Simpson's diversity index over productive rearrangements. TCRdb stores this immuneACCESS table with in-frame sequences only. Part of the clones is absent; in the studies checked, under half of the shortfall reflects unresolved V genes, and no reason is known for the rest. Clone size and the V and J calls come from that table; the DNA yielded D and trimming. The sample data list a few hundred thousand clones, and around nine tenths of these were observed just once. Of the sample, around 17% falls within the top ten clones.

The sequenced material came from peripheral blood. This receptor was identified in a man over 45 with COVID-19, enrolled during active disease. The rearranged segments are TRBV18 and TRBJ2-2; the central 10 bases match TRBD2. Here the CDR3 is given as CASSPRLAGDSGTGELFF. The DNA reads TGTGCCAGCTCACCAAGACTAGCGGGCGACTCGGGCACCGGGGAGCTGTTTTTT.